These 21 T cell receptor beta chains were all obtained from the same sample, sequenced in a study of cytomegalovirus exposure and HLA in healthy donors. It was with 60 Vbeta and 13 Jbeta primers that the PCR ran. Sequenced by immunoSEQ multiplex PCR; TCRdb stores in-frame clones only, minus some. The repertoire table contains about 64,000 clones. What was sequenced was PBMCs. The receptor set was obtained from a woman younger than 30 in good health and CMV-seronegative.

With respect to this clone: Germline is not matched at one junction end, which may reflect a read error. The chain couples TRBV7-7 to TRBJ2-1; TRBD2 matches at 10 bases. This CDR3 is 18 amino acids long. In germline, CDR1 is SSHAT, CDR2 FNYEAQ (reference sequence). The CDR3, as DNA: TGTGCTAGCAGCCCACGACCCCCCGGACTAGCGGCCTACAATGAGCAGTTCTTC. Protein product: CASSPRPPGLAAYNEQFF.

The CDR3 reads CASNRQSNQPQHF. The CDR3 DNA reads TGTGCCAGTAATCGACAGAGCAATCAGCCCCAGCATTTT. This chain links TRBV19 with TRBJ1-5; D might be TRBD1 (5 bases). The CDR3 is made up of 13 amino acids. Germline-derived CDR1 and CDR2 are LNHDA and SQIVND (reference sequence). The V gene lost 7 bases and the J gene lost 1 base, with 8 bases spanning the gap.

The chain has TRBV25-1 and TRBJ1-2; D gene unclear. Trimming pared 0 bases from V and 5 bases from J, leaving 19 bases between. Germline V gene data show CDR1 as MGHDK and CDR2 as SYGVNS. The CDR3 contains 17 residues. CDR3 sequence reads: CASSEYKYGGELYGYTF. The CDR3 DNA follows: TGTGCCAGCAGTGAATATAAGTACGGTGGGGAGCTGTATGGCTACACCTTC.

This rearrangement joins TRBV2 to TRBJ2-7; the D gene is possibly TRBD2 (6 bases). V was shortened by 8 bases and J by 2 bases, with 16 bases between the two germline ends. This CDR3 region has 14 residues. CDR1 and CDR2 from the germline V gene are SNHLY and FYNNEI. The CDR3 bases are TGTGCCAGCGTCGGACCGGGGGAAACCTACGAGCAGTACTTC. Protein product: CASVGPGETYEQYF.

This rearrangement joins TRBV5-1 to TRBJ2-3; tentatively, D is TRBD2 (6 bases). CDR1 SGHRS and CDR2 YFSETQ come from the germline V gene. This CDR3 has 15 amino acids. V was pared by 3 bases and J by 7 bases, with 18 bases between. The CDR3 region is CASSWDLGGTYTQYF. CDR3 bases: TGCGCCAGCAGCTGGGACCTCGGGGGTACATATACGCAGTATTTT. The full variable domain, in which reference TRBV5-1 and TRBJ2-3 provide the parts outside the CDR3, is KAGVTQTPRYLIKTRGQQVTLSCSPISGHRSVSWYQQTPGQGLQFLFEYFSETQRNKGNFPGRFSGRQFSNSRSEMNVSTLELGDSALYLCASSWDLGGTYTQYFGPGTRLTVL.

V gene TRBV7-9 combines with J gene TRBJ2-2, with 9 nucleotides matching TRBD1. The V gene's germline CDR1 is SEHNR and CDR2 FQNEAQ (reference sequence). The junction had 5 bases not matched to a gene; V was cut back by 8 bases and J by 7 bases. The length of the CDR3 is 13 residues. The CDR3 DNA reads TGTGCCAGCGGGGACAGGGTCGTCGGGGAGCTGTTTTTT. This encodes CASGDRVVGELFF. The full variable domain, in which reference TRBV7-9 and TRBJ2-2 provide the parts outside the CDR3, is DTGVSQNPRHKITKRGQNVTFRCDPISEHNRLYWYRQTLGQGPEFLTYFQNEAQLEKSRLLSDRFSAERPKGSFSTLEIQRTEQGDSAMYLCASGDRVVGELFFGEGSRLTVL.

The chain carries TRBV28 and TRBJ2-3, with TRBD2 matching 8 bases. This CDR3 region has 16 residues. The germline CDR1 and CDR2 sequences are MDHEN and SYDVKM. The ends lost 4 bases at V and 2 bases at J; junction bases unmatched: 8. In nucleotides, the CDR3 is TGTGCCAGCAGTTCGGAGCGGGGGAGCCTCACAGATACGCAGTATTTT. This codes for CASSSERGSLTDTQYF. Full variable domain (outside the CDR3, taken from reference TRBV28 and TRBJ2-3): DVKVTQSSRYLVKRTGEKVFLECVQDMDHENMFWYRQDPGLGLRLIYFSYDVKMKEKGDIPEGYSVSREKKERFSLILESASTNQTSMYLCASSSERGSLTDTQYFGPGTRLTVL.

The chain has TRBV18 and TRBJ1-5; a weak D match, TRBD1 (5 bases). This CDR3 is 14 amino acids long. V was shortened by 3 bases and J by 3 bases, with 9 bases between the two germline ends. Germline V gives CDR1 KGHSH, CDR2 LQKENI. CDR3: CASSPMTDNQPQHF. For the CDR3, the DNA is TGTGCCAGCTCACCTATGACAGACAATCAGCCCCAGCATTTT.

The chain has TRBV4-1 and TRBJ2-1, with TRBD1 as a possible D gene (5 bases). The germline CDR1 and CDR2 sequences are MGHRA and YSYEKL. Trimming took off 0 bases at V and 12 bases at J, with 12 bases between the two ends. This CDR3 is 13 amino acids long. CDR3 nucleotides: TGCGCCAGCAGCCAAGATAGCCTTACAGGGCAGTTCTTC. This encodes CASSQDSLTGQFF.

To note about this clone: One end of the junction does not line up with germline, which may come from a read error. V is TRBV18 and J is TRBJ2-7; TRBD1 is a possible D gene (6 bases). Per germline, CDR1 KGHSH and CDR2 LQKENI. The CDR3 runs 12 residues. The CDR3 reads CASSHRDSPWRF. CDR3 nucleotides: TGTGCCAGCTCGCACAGGGATTCCCCATGGCGCTTC. Combining the CDR3 with reference TRBV18 and TRBJ2-7 gives the whole variable domain NAGVMQNPRHLVRRRGQEARLRCSPMKGHSHVYWYRQLPEEGLKFMVYLQKENIIDESGMPKERFSAEFPKEGPSILRIQQVVRGDSAAYFCASSHRDSPWRFGPGTRLTVT.

The V call is TRBV10-3, the J call TRBJ2-3, with D perhaps matching TRBD2 (7 bases). Trimming shortened V by 2 bases and J by 2 bases, and 11 bases separated the two germline ends. CDR1 is ENHRY, CDR2 SYGVKD, per germline. This CDR3 comprises 15 residues. CDR3 DNA: TGTGCCATCAGTGAGCGGGGGGCCTCCACAGATACGCAGTATTTT. Residues: CAISERGASTDTQYF.

V usage is TRBV5-1 and J usage is TRBJ2-1, with 11 bases matching TRBD2. This CDR3 spans 15 amino acids. Germline V gene sequence: CDR1 SGHRS, CDR2 YFSETQ. V lost 3 bases and J lost 4; bases outside the gene matches: 3. CDR3 sequence reads: CASSWGLAEYNEQFF. CDR3 coding DNA: TGCGCCAGCAGCTGGGGACTAGCGGAATACAATGAGCAGTTCTTC.

This chain joins TRBV7-9 and TRBJ1-1; D is undetermined. V lost 5 bases and J lost 0, with 13 bases in between. The CDR3 covers 15 residues. CDR1 SEHNR and CDR2 FQNEAQ come from the germline V gene (reference sequence). DNA for the CDR3: TGTGCCAGCAGCCACATCGTTAGCATGAACACTGAAGCTTTCTTT. Its protein is CASSHIVSMNTEAFF. Filled out from reference TRBV7-9 and TRBJ1-1, the complete variable domain reads DTGVSQNPRHKITKRGQNVTFRCDPISEHNRLYWYRQTLGQGPEFLTYFQNEAQLEKSRLLSDRFSAERPKGSFSTLEIQRTEQGDSAMYLCASSHIVSMNTEAFFGQGTRLTVV.

The chain combines TRBV5-1 with TRBJ2-7; 7 bases fit TRBD2. From germline, CDR1 is SGHRS and CDR2 YFSETQ. The CDR3 spans 14 residues. V trimming: 1 base; J trimming: 4 bases; junction bases outside the gene matches: 5. CDR3 region: CASSLTAGVYEQYF. The CDR3 nucleotides read TGCGCCAGCAGCTTGACGGCGGGGGTATACGAGCAGTACTTC.

CDR3 in amino acids: CASSRGNTEAFF. The CDR3 region has the DNA TGTGCCAGCAGTCGGGGGAACACTGAAGCTTTCTTT. The genes are TRBV6-5 and TRBJ1-1; D remains ambiguous. The CDR3 sequence is 12 residues long. CDR1 and CDR2 (germline): MNHEY, SVGAGI. Trimming stripped 5 bases from V and 1 base from J, with 5 bases between.

The chain carries TRBV6-1 and TRBJ2-5, with D perhaps matching TRBD1 (6 bases). The CDR3 is 12 amino acids. V lost 8 bases and J 4 bases, leaving 11 bases between the germline ends. Germline CDR1 is MNHNS and CDR2 is SASEGT. In DNA form, the CDR3 reads TGTGCCAGCTCAGGGGTGGTAGAGACCCAGTACTTC. Protein sequence: CASSGVVETQYF.

The rearrangement joins TRBV4-1 to TRBJ2-1, with D tentatively TRBD2 (6 bases). Germline V CDR1 and CDR2: MGHRA, YSYEKL. V dropped 1 base and J dropped 1 base, with 8 bases sitting between them. The CDR3 runs 15 residues. This CDR3 is CASSQVGTSYNEQFF. Here the CDR3 DNA reads TGCGCCAGCAGCCAAGTCGGGACTTCCTACAATGAGCAGTTCTTC.

CDR3 in amino acids: CASSILWRQGASGELFF. In nucleotides, the CDR3 is TGTGCCAGTAGTATTTTGTGGAGACAGGGGGCCTCCGGGGAGCTGTTTTTT. V and J are TRBV19 and TRBJ2-2; 10 bases line up with TRBD1. This CDR3 spans 17 amino acids. The V gene's germline CDR1 is LNHDA and CDR2 SQIVND (reference sequence). Trimming took 3 bases from V and 6 from J; bases not matched to a gene: 10. The full variable domain, its missing parts supplied by reference TRBV19 and TRBJ2-2, is DGGITQSPKYLFRKEGQNVTLSCEQNLNHDAMYWYRQDPGQGLRLIYYSQIVNDFQKGDIAEGYSVSREKKESFPLTVTSAQKNPTAFYLCASSILWRQGASGELFFGEGSRLTVL.

The chain couples TRBV5-1 to TRBJ1-1, with 10 bases fitting TRBD1. V shed 4 bases and J 6 bases; nucleotides not matched to a gene: 6. The CDR3 is 14 amino acids. The germline gives CDR1 SGHRS, CDR2 YFSETQ. For the CDR3, the DNA is TGCGCCAGCAGCAGTACCGGGACAGGGGCTGAAGCTTTCTTT. Encoded protein: CASSSTGTGAEAFF.

CDR3 sequence (DNA): TGTGCCAGCAGTCCAGGGGGCTCCTATAATTCACCCCTCCACTTT. Amino acids: CASSPGGSYNSPLHF. The chain couples TRBV6-5 to TRBJ1-6; TRBD1 matches 7 bases. The germline V gene has CDR1 MNHEY and CDR2 SVGAGI. The CDR3 contains 15 residues. The V gene end was trimmed by 5 bases and the J gene end by 0 bases; junction bases not matched to a gene: 1.

J is TRBJ1-2 and V is TRBV30; TRBD1 is a possible D gene (5 bases). V was trimmed by 3 bases and J by 4 bases, leaving 9 bases between them. The CDR3 consists of 12 residues. From germline, CDR1 is GTSNPN and CDR2 SVGIG (reference sequence). The CDR3 DNA reads TGTGCCTGGAGCGGGGGGACCTATGGCTACACCTTC. This sequence encodes CAWSGGTYGYTF.